This record concerns one TCR beta chain sequence. The antigen remains undetermined. The record originates from a study of T cells expressing NK-cell markers. As for the study in general: Cells sorted as CD3+CD56+NKG2C+, CD3+CD56+NKG2C- and CD3+CD56-NKG2C+ T cells supplied the TCR beta repertoires. Study-level results: Among several donors, these clonotypes also ranked first in the CD3+CD56-NKG2C+ fraction. No clear determination of HCMV specificity was made for expanded NKG2C+ T cell clones.

The CDR3 is 17 amino acids. The TCR beta cDNA came from 5'RACE template switching with UMIs. No DNA is given; TCRdb re-called the 5' RACE reads and lists each CDR3 protein once. Across about 150,000 distinct CDR3 sequences, the top ten clones capture 37% of the sample. The material sequenced was blood T cells: a sorted CD56 or NKG2C T cell subset, CD4+ or CD8+ T cells, or bulk PBMC T cells (not recorded which). V is TRBV12-3 or TRBV12-4 and J is TRBJ2-7; TCRdb's D gene call, TRBD2, goes unchecked for lack of DNA. This TCR was sampled from a woman in her 50s in good health. The CDR3 sequence is CASSLNTGLAGVYEQYF.